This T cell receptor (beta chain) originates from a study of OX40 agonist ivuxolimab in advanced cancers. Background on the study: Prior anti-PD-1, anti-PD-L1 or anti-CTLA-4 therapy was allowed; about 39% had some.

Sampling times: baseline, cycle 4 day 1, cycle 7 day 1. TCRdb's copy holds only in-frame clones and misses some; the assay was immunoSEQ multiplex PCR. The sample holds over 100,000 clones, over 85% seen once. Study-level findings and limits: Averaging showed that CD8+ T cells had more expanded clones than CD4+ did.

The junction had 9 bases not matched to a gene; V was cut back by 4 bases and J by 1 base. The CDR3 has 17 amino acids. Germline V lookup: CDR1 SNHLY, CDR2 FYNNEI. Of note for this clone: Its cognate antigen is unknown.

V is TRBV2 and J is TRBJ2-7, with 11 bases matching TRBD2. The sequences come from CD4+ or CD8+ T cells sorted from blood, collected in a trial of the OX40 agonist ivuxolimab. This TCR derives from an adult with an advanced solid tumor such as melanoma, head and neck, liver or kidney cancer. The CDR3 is CASSAPSGRTRSYEQYF. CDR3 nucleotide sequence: TGTGCCAGCAGTGCCCCTAGCGGGAGGACGAGATCCTACGAGCAGTACTTC.